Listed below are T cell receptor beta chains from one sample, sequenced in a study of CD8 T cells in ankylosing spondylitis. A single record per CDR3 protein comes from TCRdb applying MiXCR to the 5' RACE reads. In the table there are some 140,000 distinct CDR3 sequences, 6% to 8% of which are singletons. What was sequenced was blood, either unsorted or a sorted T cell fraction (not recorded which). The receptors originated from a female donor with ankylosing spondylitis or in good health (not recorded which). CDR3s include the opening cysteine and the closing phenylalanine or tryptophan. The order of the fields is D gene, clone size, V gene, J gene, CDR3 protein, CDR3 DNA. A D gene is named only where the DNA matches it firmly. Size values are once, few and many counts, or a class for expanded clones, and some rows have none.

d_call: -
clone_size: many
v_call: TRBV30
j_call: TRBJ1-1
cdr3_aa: CAWSTRIQGEAFF
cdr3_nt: TGTGCCTGGAGTACACGGATCCAGGGTGAGGCTTTCTTT

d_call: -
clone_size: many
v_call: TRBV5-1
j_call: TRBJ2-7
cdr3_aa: CASSWGRLETYEQYF
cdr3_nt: TGCGCCAGCAGCTGGGGCCGCTTAGAAACCTACGAGCAGTACTTC

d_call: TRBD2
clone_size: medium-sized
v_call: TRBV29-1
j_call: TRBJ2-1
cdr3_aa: CSVEFFSGGVNEQFF
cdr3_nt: TGCAGCGTTGAATTTTTTAGCGGGGGGGTTAATGAGCAGTTCTTC

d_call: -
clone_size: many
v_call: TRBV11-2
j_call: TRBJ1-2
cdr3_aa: CASSPGQPRPAFYGYTF
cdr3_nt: TGTGCCAGCAGCCCCGGACAGCCGAGGCCCGCCTTCTATGGCTACACCTTC

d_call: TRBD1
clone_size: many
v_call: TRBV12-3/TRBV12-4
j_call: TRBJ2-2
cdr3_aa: CASSPDRGQTGELFF
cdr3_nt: TGTGCCAGCAGTCCCGACAGGGGCCAGACCGGGGAGCTGTTTTTT

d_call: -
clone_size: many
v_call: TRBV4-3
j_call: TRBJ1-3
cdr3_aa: CASSALGGSSGNTIYF
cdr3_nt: TGCGCCAGCAGCGCCTTGGGCGGGAGCTCTGGAAACACCATATATTTT

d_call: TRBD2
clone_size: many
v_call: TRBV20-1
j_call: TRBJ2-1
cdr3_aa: CSARAGTGGYNEQFF
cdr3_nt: TGCAGTGCTAGAGCGGGGACGGGGGGTTACAATGAGCAGTTCTTC

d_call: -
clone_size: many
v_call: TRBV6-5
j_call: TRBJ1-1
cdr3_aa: CASSYAGSGNTEAFF
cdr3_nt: TGTGCCAGCAGTTACGCAGGGTCGGGGAACACTGAAGCTTTCTTT

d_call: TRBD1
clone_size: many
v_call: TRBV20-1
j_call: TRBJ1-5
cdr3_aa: CSARDRGRGENQPQHF
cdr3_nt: TGCAGTGCTAGAGATCGGGGCAGGGGGGAGAATCAGCCCCAGCATTTT

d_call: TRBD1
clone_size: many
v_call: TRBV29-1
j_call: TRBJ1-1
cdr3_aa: CSVAGTGGTEAFF
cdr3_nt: TGCAGCGTAGCCGGGACAGGGGGCACTGAAGCTTTCTTT

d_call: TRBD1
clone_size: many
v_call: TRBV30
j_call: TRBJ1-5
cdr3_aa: CAWSHTRTGEKQPQHF
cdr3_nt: TGTGCCTGGAGTCATACCCGGACAGGGGAAAAACAGCCCCAGCATTTT

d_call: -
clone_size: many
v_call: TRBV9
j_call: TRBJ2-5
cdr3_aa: CASSPPDRSGGNQETQYF
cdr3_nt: TGTGCCAGCAGCCCCCCGGACAGGTCCGGGGGCAATCAAGAGACCCAGTACTTC

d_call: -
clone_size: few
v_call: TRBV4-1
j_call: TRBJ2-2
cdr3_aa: CASSQIAGTLSTGELFF
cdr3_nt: TGCGCCAGCAGCCAAATAGCCGGGACACTGTCCACCGGGGAGCTGTTTTTT

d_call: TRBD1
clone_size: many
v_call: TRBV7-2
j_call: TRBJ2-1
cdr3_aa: CASSFWDRGGNEQFF
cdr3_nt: TGTGCCAGCAGCTTTTGGGACAGGGGAGGCAATGAGCAGTTCTTC

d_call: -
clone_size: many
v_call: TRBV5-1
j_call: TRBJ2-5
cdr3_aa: CASSPRQPQETQYF
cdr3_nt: TGCGCCAGCAGCCCGAGACAGCCTCAAGAGACCCAGTACTTC

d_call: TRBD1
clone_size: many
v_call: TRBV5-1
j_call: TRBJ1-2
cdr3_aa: CASSENTGGGVGYTF
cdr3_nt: TGCGCCAGCAGCGAGAATACAGGGGGCGGCGTTGGCTACACCTTC

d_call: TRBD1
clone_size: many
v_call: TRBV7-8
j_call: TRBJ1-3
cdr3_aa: CASSLGGWIGQGSGNTIYF
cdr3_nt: TGTGCCAGCAGCTTAGGGGGGTGGATCGGACAGGGCTCTGGAAACACCATATATTTT

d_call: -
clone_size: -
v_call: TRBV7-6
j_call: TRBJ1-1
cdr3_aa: CASSLTGVGTEAFF
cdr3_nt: TGTGCCAGCAGCTTAACCGGTGTTGGGACTGAAGCTTTCTTT

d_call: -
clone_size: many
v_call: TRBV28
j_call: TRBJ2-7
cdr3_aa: CASSASTGRSYEQYF
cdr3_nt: TGTGCCAGCAGCGCTAGCACAGGGAGGTCCTACGAGCAGTACTTC

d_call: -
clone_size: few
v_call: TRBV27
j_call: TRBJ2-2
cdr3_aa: CASSLGPGIAGELFF
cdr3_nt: TGTGCCAGCAGTTTAGGTCCGGGCATTGCCGGGGAGCTGTTTTTT

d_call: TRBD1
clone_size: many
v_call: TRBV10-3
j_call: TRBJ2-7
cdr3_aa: CATRTGSEQYF
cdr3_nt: TGTGCCACCCGGACAGGGAGCGAGCAGTACTTC

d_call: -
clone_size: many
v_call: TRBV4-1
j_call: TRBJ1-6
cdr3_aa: CASSQDRGGSYNSPLHF
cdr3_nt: TGCGCCAGCAGCCAAGATCGAGGGGGTTCCTATAATTCACCCCTCCACTTT

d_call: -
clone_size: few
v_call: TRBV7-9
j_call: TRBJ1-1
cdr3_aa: CASSPRRGNTEAFF
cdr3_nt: TGTGCCAGCAGCCCTAGAAGGGGGAACACTGAAGCTTTCTTT

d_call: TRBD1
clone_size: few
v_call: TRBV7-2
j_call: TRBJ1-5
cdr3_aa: CASSTQGVYSNQPQHF
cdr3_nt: TGTGCCAGCAGTACCCAGGGGGTGTATAGCAATCAGCCCCAGCATTTT

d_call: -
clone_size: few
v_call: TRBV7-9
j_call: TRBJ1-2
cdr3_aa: CASSSSGTFIYGYTF
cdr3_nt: TGTGCCAGCAGCTCCTCGGGCACCTTCATTTATGGCTACACCTTC

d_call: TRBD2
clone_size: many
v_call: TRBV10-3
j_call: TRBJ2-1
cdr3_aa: CATQRRGDYNEQFF
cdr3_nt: TGTGCCACCCAGCGACGGGGGGACTACAATGAGCAGTTCTTC

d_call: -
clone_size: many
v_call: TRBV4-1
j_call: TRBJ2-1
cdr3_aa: CASSQYNEQFF
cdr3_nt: TGCGCCAGCAGCCAATACAATGAGCAGTTCTTC

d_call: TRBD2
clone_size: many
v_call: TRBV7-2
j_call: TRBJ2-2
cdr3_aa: CASSSYTLAVNTGELFF
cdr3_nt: TGTGCCAGCAGCTCATATACTCTAGCGGTGAACACCGGGGAGCTGTTTTTT

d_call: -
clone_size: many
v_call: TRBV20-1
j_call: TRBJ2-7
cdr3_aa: CSATGLYYEQYF
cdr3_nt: TGCAGTGCTACCGGACTCTACTACGAGCAGTACTTC

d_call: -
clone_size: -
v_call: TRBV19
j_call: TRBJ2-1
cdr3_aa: CASRQASEQFF
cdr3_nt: TGTGCCAGTAGGCAAGCCAGTGAGCAGTTCTTC

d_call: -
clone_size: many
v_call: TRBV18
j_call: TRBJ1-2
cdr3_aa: CASSPRTRPDDGYTF
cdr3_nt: TGTGCCAGCTCACCACGGACAAGGCCCGACGATGGCTACACCTTC